This T cell receptor beta chain appears in the sequencing data of a study of blood T cell repertoires in COVID-19 (dated by TCRdb to the early 2020s). Background for the entire study: Samples from collaborators originated in the United States, Italy and Spain and spanned both the acute and convalescent phases of COVID-19. Where HLA class I and class II types were available, the types were taken from metadata supplied by the sample provider, not from assay-based typing. Samples came from the ongoing ImmuneRACE study (first 160 participants) plus 1,254 subjects from 6 global collaborators. The repertoires were made available in a free public database intended to serve as a resource for research on the immune response to SARS-CoV-2. Deeply sampled blood TCRbeta repertoires from subjects exposed to, actively infected with, or recovered from COVID-19 were included in the dataset. The prospective study material was composed of cDNA or gDNA derived from T cells, B-cell-depleted T cells, or PBMCs. Nearly every sample came with metadata listing a de-identified subject ID, COVID-19 status, age in years and sex. Results and caveats for the whole study, not just this receptor: The quantity of clinical and demographic metadata differed by source and by participant and was supplied without curation.

Concerning this clone itself: Its antigen specificity is not known. Base qualities are not provided; no much larger clone lies one nucleotide away.

Each collaborating institution followed its own protocols to collect whole blood in K2EDTA tubes. Collaborator samples were shipped for TCRbeta analysis as frozen whole blood, isolated PBMCs, or DNA extracted from either sample type. TCRbeta CDR3 regions were amplified from genomic DNA by means of the immunoSEQ Assay, a bias-controlled multiplex PCR. Regarding the original processing steps: Nucleated cell counts per sample were estimated from amplification of reference gene primers within the assay. Sequence reads were collapsed and filtered to measure the absolute abundance of every unique TCRbeta CDR3 rearrangement. For each sample, productive Simpson clonality was calculated as the square root of Simpson's diversity index over productive rearrangements. TCRdb holds this immuneACCESS table with in-frame rearrangements only. Some clones are missing; in checked studies, unresolved V genes explain under half, and the rest has no known cause. V and J calls plus clone size are reproduced from that table; the DNA served to infer D and trimming. The sample contains approximately 250,000 clones, 80% to 90% of them found a single time. 3.5% to 4.5% of the sample rests with the top ten.

Reading from cysteine to phenylalanine, the CDR3 counts 14 amino acids. The CDR3 DNA has 42 bases and is translated from base 1. Based on the germline V gene, the CDR1 and CDR2 sequences are SGHNT and YENEEA. The junction carries 13 bases between V and J, which are trimmed by 3 bases and 4 bases respectively. The receptor chain draws on TRBV11-3 and TRBJ2-7; TRBD2 could be the D gene, as 5 bases match. The sample taken for sequencing was peripheral blood. The sequence was collected from a man in his fifties with acute or convalescent COVID-19. CDR3 reads: CASSLAGRRYEQYF. The nucleotide sequence is TGTGCCAGCAGCTTGGCTGGAAGGAGGTACGAGCAGTACTTC.